The 14 T cell receptor beta chains in this list originate from one sample, sequenced in a study of cytomegalovirus exposure and HLA in healthy donors (TCRdb year 2017). Library creation used the immunoSEQ multiplex PCR assay. The multiplex PCR relied on a mix of 60 forward primers for TCR Vbeta segments and 13 reverse primers for TCR Jbeta segments. The table was pulled from immuneACCESS by TCRdb, which kept in-frame rearrangements only. Such tables lose some clones; where checked, under half of the loss comes from unresolved V genes, and the rest has no known cause. The sample profile shows roughly 190,000 clones; approximately 78% of them were found once. The top ten clones comprise about 0.8% of the sample. The sample taken for sequencing was PBMCs. Receptors originate from a young woman in good health and CMV-seronegative.

This clone was seen a single time. The V call is TRBV27, the J call TRBJ1-1, with D unclear. The germline CDR1 and CDR2 sequences are MNHEY and SMNVEV (reference sequence). The CDR3 has 15 residues. Deletions cut 5 bases from V and 3 bases from J, with 16 bases between. The CDR3 here is CASSQMVERYTEAFF. CDR3 bases: TGTGCCAGCAGTCAGATGGTAGAGCGGTACACTGAAGCTTTCTTT.

Remarks on this clone: The junction differs from germline at one of its ends, possibly a read error. The genes are TRBV7-3 and TRBJ2-5, with 7 bases fitting TRBD2. The CDR3 covers 16 residues. The germline V gene has CDR1 SGHTA and CDR2 FQGTGA. In DNA form, the CDR3 reads TGTTCCAGCAGCTTAGTTGGCGGGAGTGGGAGAGAGACCCAGTACTTC. It is translated as CSSSLVGGSGRETQYF.

This clone was found once. This chain connects TRBV16 to TRBJ2-3, with 14 bases identical to TRBD2. The CDR3 has 16 residues. Germline V lookup: CDR1 KGHSY, CDR2 FQNENV. V was pared by 3 bases and J by 6 bases, with 5 bases of the junction left unmatched. The CDR3 DNA is TGTGCCAGCAGCCAGCGGGGACTAGCGGGAGTGGATACGCAGTATTTT. Its protein is CASSQRGLAGVDTQYF.

This chain joins TRBV4-2 and TRBJ2-2, with 7 bases that match TRBD2. Looked up from germline, CDR1 is LGHNA and CDR2 is YNFKEQ. V lost 4 bases to trimming and J lost 5 bases; unmatched junction nucleotides: 10. This CDR3 is 16 amino acids long. CDR3 nucleotide sequence: TGTGCCAGCAGCCCTCACTGGACTAGTGATACCGGGGAGCTGTTTTTT. It encodes CASSPHWTSDTGELFF.

The chain carries TRBV19 and TRBJ1-2, with D possibly TRBD1 on 5 matching bases. CDR1 LNHDA and CDR2 SQIVND come from the germline V gene (reference sequence). The CDR3 consists of 13 residues. Trimming took off 5 bases at V and 1 base at J, with 8 bases between the two ends. The CDR3 is CASSRQLNYGYTF. The DNA for the CDR3 is TGTGCCAGTAGTCGACAGCTTAACTATGGCTACACCTTC.

The chain uses TRBV5-1 and TRBJ1-5; 8 bases are shared with TRBD1. The CDR3 consists of 11 residues. From germline, CDR1 is SGHRS and CDR2 YFSETQ. Losses at the gene ends were 8 bases for V and 6 bases for J; bases not matched to a gene: 1. In nucleotides, the CDR3 is TGCGCCAGGGACAGGGTTCAGCCCCAGCATTTT. Translation: CARDRVQPQHF. Combining the CDR3 with reference TRBV5-1 and TRBJ1-5 gives the whole variable domain KAGVTQTPRYLIKTRGQQVTLSCSPISGHRSVSWYQQTPGQGLQFLFEYFSETQRNKGNFPGRFSGRQFSNSRSEMNVSTLELGDSALYLCARDRVQPQHFGDGTRLSIL.

CDR3 sequence: CASSFGRETGELFF. The CDR3, as DNA: TGCGCCAGCAGCTTCGGCAGGGAAACCGGGGAGCTGTTTTTT. The chain uses TRBV10-1 and TRBJ2-2; D might be TRBD1 (5 bases). CDR1 WNHNN and CDR2 SYGVQD come from the germline V gene (reference sequence). With 6 bases removed from V and 5 bases from J, the gap between germline ends came to 13 bases. This CDR3 is 14 amino acids long.

Comment on this clone: At one end the junction does not follow the germline gene, possibly because of a read error. The same CDR3 can be traced to other DNA sequences in this sample. This chain joins TRBV5-1 and TRBJ1-1; 8 bases fit TRBD1. Germline V lookup: CDR1 SGHRS, CDR2 YFSETQ. The CDR3 spans 18 residues. The CDR3 coding sequence is TGCGCCAGCAGCTTGTTAGAGGGGGACAGGTCAATGAACACTGAGGCTTTCTTT. Residues: CASSLLEGDRSMNTEAFF. Full variable domain (outside the CDR3, taken from reference TRBV5-1 and TRBJ1-1): KAGVTQTPRYLIKTRGQQVTLSCSPISGHRSVSWYQQTPGQGLQFLFEYFSETQRNKGNFPGRFSGRQFSNSRSEMNVSTLELGDSALYLCASSLLEGDRSMNTEAFFGQGTRLTVV.

This rearrangement joins TRBV10-2 to TRBJ2-1; 8 bases agree with TRBD2. The trim removed 0 bases at V and 8 bases at J, leaving 9 bases unmatched. CDR1 and CDR2 (germline): WSHSY, SAAADI. This CDR3 contains 16 residues. CDR3 sequence reads: CASSESTGGYSDEQFF. CDR3 in DNA: TGCGCCAGCAGTGAGTCAACGGGGGGGTATTCCGATGAGCAGTTCTTC.

V usage is TRBV6-1 and J usage is TRBJ1-2, with D perhaps matching TRBD1 (6 bases). Germline V CDR1 and CDR2: MNHNS, SASEGT. The CDR3 runs to 15 residues. Trimming took 1 base from V and 2 from J, leaving 11 bases between them. CDR3 DNA sequence: TGTGCCAGCAGTGAAGGTTGGCAGGGGAACTATGGCTACACCTTC. This translates into CASSEGWQGNYGYTF.

V gene TRBV15 combines with J gene TRBJ2-7; D may be TRBD2 (6 bases). Per the germline V gene, CDR1 is LNHNV and CDR2 is YYDKDF (reference sequence). This CDR3 region has 13 residues. V gave up 9 bases and J gave up 2 bases, with 14 bases separating them. Written as DNA, the CDR3 is TGTGCCACGAGTCCGGGGGAGACCTACGAGCAGTACTTC. It translates to CATSPGETYEQYF.

The rearrangement uses TRBV18 and TRBJ1-2; D is unresolved. V was shortened by 3 bases and J by 2 bases, with 13 bases between the two germline ends. The CDR3 length is 15 residues. Germline V CDR1 and CDR2: KGHSH, LQKENI. The DNA of the CDR3 is TGTGCCAGCTCACCGCTAGACCGGGAAAACTATGGCTACACCTTC. Translating it yields CASSPLDRENYGYTF.

This clone was observed once. Other DNA sequences in this specimen translate into the identical CDR3. The chain uses TRBV10-3 and TRBJ2-3; no reliable D call. This CDR3 contains 13 residues. Trimming removed 8 bases from V and 3 bases from J, with 12 bases in between. Looked up from germline, CDR1 is ENHRY and CDR2 is SYGVKD. In DNA form, the CDR3 reads TGTGCCATCGCAGTGGAGAGTACAGATACGCAGTATTTT. This encodes CAIAVESTDTQYF.

The gene calls are TRBV19 and TRBJ2-3; D is uncertain. This CDR3 contains 14 residues. Per germline, CDR1 LNHDA and CDR2 SQIVND (reference sequence). V was clipped by 1 base and J by 0 bases, with 5 bases between them. The CDR3 is CASSIARSTDTQYF. For the CDR3, the DNA is TGTGCCAGTAGTATAGCACGGAGCACAGATACGCAGTATTTT.